The T cell receptor (beta chain) described here comes from a study of T cell responses to AZD1222 COVID-19 vaccine. Findings of the study overall: Researchers report vaccine-associated CD4 TCRs spanning spike, with dominance at 160-218 and 743-854.

Using immunoSEQ multiplex PCR, the repertoire was profiled, and TCRdb retains in-frame clones only, with some absent. The sample shows some 120,000 clones, roughly 85% of them seen only once. The CDR3 spans 14 residues. Germline values: CDR1 GTSNPN, CDR2 SVGIG (reference sequence). Trimming removed 2 bases from V and 9 bases from J; junction bases left unmatched: 10. Regarding this clone: Its antigen is undetermined.

The receptor's source is an adult in good health. This specimen consisted of peripheral blood, obtained on day 0 of MenACWY control vaccination. The chain has TRBV30 and TRBJ1-1, with 9 nucleotides matching TRBD1. CDR3 nucleotides: TGTGCCTGGAGTCCCCCCGGGACAGGGTCGAAAGCTTTCTTT. Translating it yields CAWSPPGTGSKAFF.